This T cell receptor (beta chain) derives from a study of human T cells and chemical hapten exposure. Stated time point: patch test 1, 2 weeks after DPC sensitization. The treatment here: therapeutic diphenylcyclopropenone sensitization with weekly scalp DPC. CDR3 length equals 15 residues. Germline V CDR1 and CDR2: MNHEY, SMNVEV (reference sequence). V lost 3 bases, J lost 2 bases, and 14 bases lay in between. From the RACE reads, TCRdb called clonotypes with MiXCR, one entry per CDR3 protein. The sample includes about 120,000 distinct CDR3 sequences, roughly 15% of them seen just once. The source material was whole blood, sampled in connection with sensitization to the hapten diphenylcyclopropenone (DPC). The chain is built from TRBV27 and TRBJ2-7; D might be TRBD1 (5 bases). The clonotype comes from a young man with alopecia areata. Some clones in this sample may be carry-over from other donors' samples. CDR3 loop: CASSFSLTATYEQYF. The DNA for the CDR3 is TGTGCCAGCAGTTTTTCGCTGACAGCTACCTACGAGCAGTACTTC.